These 26 T cell receptor beta chains share one sample of origin, sequenced in a study of CD8 T cells in Susac syndrome. About 0.5 to 1 ug RNA was reverse transcribed with random hexamers. TCRdb itself ran the immunoSEQ multiplex PCR reads through MiXCR, one entry per CDR3 protein. The profile shows about 150,000 distinct CDR3 sequences, less than 97% of them singletons. The sample comprised CD8+ T cells from PBMCs. These receptors were taken from a human donor with multiple sclerosis.

The V and J genes are TRBV9 and TRBJ2-3; D is uncertain. The CDR3 runs 14 residues. V was pared by 4 bases and J by 0 bases, with 9 bases between. Germline V CDR1 and CDR2: SGDLS, YYNGEE. The CDR3 region has the DNA TGTGCCAGCAGCCCGGTTACGAGCACAGATACGCAGTATTTT. Translated, it gives CASSPVTSTDTQYF.

The chain carries TRBV12-3 or TRBV12-4 and TRBJ1-2; D not certain. This CDR3 is built from 14 residues. V was cut by 6 bases and J by 2 bases, with 13 bases left in between. The CDR3 DNA sequence: TGTGCCAGCAGATTGAGCACGCGGAACTATGGCTACACCTTC. Its protein product is CASRLSTRNYGYTF.

The V and J genes are TRBV10-2 and TRBJ2-7, with D possibly matching TRBD2 (5 bases). The CDR3 consists of 14 residues. Germline-derived CDR1 and CDR2 are WSHSY and SAAADI. V gave up 7 bases and J gave up 0 bases, with 13 bases separating them. The CDR3 DNA reads TGCGCCAGCAACCCGGGGAGTAGCTCCTACGAGCAGTACTTC. As protein: CASNPGSSSYEQYF.

The V and J genes are TRBV7-9 and TRBJ1-5; a weak D match, TRBD1 (6 bases). Germline V CDR1 and CDR2: SEHNR, FQNEAQ (reference sequence). CDR3 size: 15 residues. V was clipped by 6 bases and J by 0 bases, with 12 bases between them. CDR3 nucleotide sequence: TGTGCCAGCAGTGCGGGGGCAATTAGCAATCAGCCCCAGCATTTT. It encodes CASSAGAISNQPQHF.

In nucleotides, the CDR3 is TGTGCCAGCTTCACAGGGAAGACCCAGTACTTC. Residues: CASFTGKTQYF. This chain connects TRBV6-2 or TRBV6-3 to TRBJ2-5; D may be TRBD1 (6 bases). The germline V and J ends were trimmed by 8 bases and 6 bases, with 10 bases remaining between them. Germline CDR1 and CDR2: MNHEY and SVGEGT. The CDR3 is made up of 11 amino acids.

The chain has TRBV20-1 and TRBJ1-2; D not resolved. This CDR3 contains 14 residues. Germline lookup yields CDR1 DFQATT and CDR2 SNEGSKA (reference sequence). Trimming took 0 bases from V and 1 from J, leaving 9 bases between them. Here the CDR3 reads CSARDARYNYGYTF. The CDR3 DNA is TGCAGTGCTAGAGATGCCCGTTATAACTATGGCTACACCTTC.

The V gene is TRBV7-2, the J gene TRBJ2-1; D unresolved. Trimming took off 1 base at V and 8 bases at J, with 15 bases between the two ends. Germline V gene data show CDR1 as SGHTA and CDR2 as FQGNSA. This CDR3 has 15 amino acids. The CDR3 DNA sequence: TGTGCCAGCAGCTTAGATCCTTGGCCGTCCGATGAGCAGTTCTTC. This sequence encodes CASSLDPWPSDEQFF.

The count of this clonotype is one. DNA of the CDR3: TGTGCCTGGAGTGCCGGGACAGGGACAGATACGCAGTATTTT. Its protein is CAWSAGTGTDTQYF. This chain uses TRBV30 with TRBJ2-3; 9 nucleotides line up with TRBD1. Germline lookup yields CDR1 GTSNPN and CDR2 SVGIG (reference sequence). J gave up 3 bases and V 1 base, and 2 bases lay outside the gene matches. The CDR3 is 14 amino acids.

CDR3 bases: TGTGCCAGCAGCTTAGACTCGCGCGGCGCAGGAAATGGCTACACCTTC. Protein: CASSLDSRGAGNGYTF. The chain carries TRBV7-2 and TRBJ1-2; D not resolved. There are 16 residues in the CDR3. Deletions cut 1 base from V and 6 bases from J, with 18 bases between. Germline V gene data show CDR1 as SGHTA and CDR2 as FQGNSA. Combining the CDR3 with reference TRBV7-2 and TRBJ1-2 gives the whole variable domain GAGVSQSPSNKVTEKGKDVELRCDPISGHTALYWYRQSLGQGLEFLIYFQGNSAPDKSGLPSDRFSAERTGGSVSTLTIQRTQQEDSAVYLCASSLDSRGAGNGYTFGSGTRLTVV.

J is TRBJ2-5 and V is TRBV12-3 or TRBV12-4; D gene ambiguous. V was cut by 4 bases and J by 4 bases, with 13 bases left in between. This CDR3 is built from 14 residues. CDR3 nucleotides: TGTGCCAGCAGTTATCCCGCCGCAGGAGAGACCCAGTACTTC. This translates into CASSYPAAGETQYF.

The chain has TRBV6-5 and TRBJ2-3; 10 bases are shared with TRBD1. V shed 4 bases, J shed 1 base, and the junction held 8 bases outside the gene matches. CDR1 MNHEY and CDR2 SVGAGI come from the germline V gene. The CDR3 contains 17 residues. The CDR3 DNA is TGTGCCAGCAGTTCGGGACAGGGGAGGCCAGGCACAGATACGCAGTATTTT. Translation gives CASSSGQGRPGTDTQYF.

This clonotype was seen only once. The gene calls are TRBV15 and TRBJ2-7, with a tentative D call TRBD2 (6 bases). V gave up 5 bases and J gave up 3 bases, with 17 bases separating them. The CDR3 is 15 amino acids. CDR1 and CDR2 (germline): LNHNV, YYDKDF (reference sequence). This chain's CDR3 is CATSAERADFYEQYF. The CDR3 DNA reads TGTGCCACCAGCGCGGAGCGGGCCGACTTCTACGAGCAGTACTTC.

The CDR3 nucleotides are TGTGCCAGCACCAGTGAGGGGGGCGTGGGCAATGAGCAGTTCTTC. This gives the protein CASTSEGGVGNEQFF. This chain uses TRBV9 with TRBJ2-1; TRBD1 or TRBD2 may be the D gene (6 bases each). The CDR3 totals 15 residues. Germline lookup yields CDR1 SGDLS and CDR2 YYNGEE. The V and J ends lost 6 bases and 6 bases respectively, with 19 bases between them.

This clonotype was counted once. The genes are TRBV30 and TRBJ1-2; TRBD1 matches 7 bases. Trimming removed 3 bases from V and 8 bases from J; junction bases left unmatched: 6. This CDR3 spans 12 amino acids. The germline V gene has CDR1 GTSNPN and CDR2 SVGIG (reference sequence). The CDR3: CAWSQGGGGYTF. The CDR3 DNA reads TGTGCCTGGAGCCAGGGAGGGGGCGGCTACACCTTC.

Only one count was recorded for this clonotype. This chain links TRBV12-3 or TRBV12-4 with TRBJ2-1; 9 bases align to TRBD1. V shed 3 bases, J shed 5 bases, and the junction held 8 bases outside the gene matches. This CDR3 contains 16 residues. This CDR3 is CASSFPGTGFNNEQFF. The DNA for the CDR3 is TGTGCCAGCAGTTTCCCCGGGACAGGGTTCAACAATGAGCAGTTCTTC.

The genes are TRBV7-9 and TRBJ2-7; D may be TRBD1 (6 bases). From germline, CDR1 is SEHNR and CDR2 FQNEAQ (reference sequence). V lost 4 bases, J lost 1 base, and 8 bases lay in between. This CDR3 region has 13 residues. The CDR3 reads CASSSGQSYEQYV. The CDR3 DNA reads as TGTGCCAGCAGCTCCGGACAGTCCTACGAGCAGTACGTC.

This rearrangement joins TRBV7-9 to TRBJ1-6; D gene ambiguous. The CDR3 loop spans 12 amino acids. Germline-derived CDR1 and CDR2 are SEHNR and FQNEAQ (reference sequence). The V gene lost 3 bases and the J gene lost 10 bases, with 7 bases spanning the gap. The CDR3 sequence is CASSFLASPLHF. In DNA, the CDR3 is TGTGCCAGCAGCTTCTTAGCCTCACCCCTCCACTTT.

The chain is built from TRBV3-1 and TRBJ2-1; a weak D match, TRBD1 (5 bases). This CDR3 is built from 15 residues. CDR1 is LGHDT and CDR2 is YNNKEL in the germline V gene (reference sequence). V shed 5 bases and J shed 0 bases, with 11 bases lying between them. DNA for the CDR3: TGTGCCAGCAGCACCCGGACAATCTCCTACAATGAGCAGTTCTTC. This encodes CASSTRTISYNEQFF.

The chain uses TRBV30 and TRBJ1-5; possible D gene TRBD1, 5 bases. The germline V gene has CDR1 GTSNPN and CDR2 SVGIG (reference sequence). The ends were cut back, 4 bases at V and 2 bases at J, with 15 bases in the middle. This CDR3 comprises 15 residues. The CDR3 sequence: CAWNPDTGGNQPQHF. The CDR3 coding sequence is TGTGCCTGGAACCCGGACACGGGCGGCAATCAGCCCCAGCATTTT.

The chain carries TRBV20-1 and TRBJ2-7, with 8 bases that match TRBD1. From germline, CDR1 is DFQATT and CDR2 SNEGSKA (reference sequence). The junction had 6 bases not matched to a gene; V was cut back by 3 bases and J by 5 bases. The CDR3 extends over 13 amino acids. The CDR3 reads CSASGQGIHEQYF. CDR3 in DNA: TGCAGTGCTAGCGGACAGGGTATCCACGAGCAGTACTTC.

The chain combines TRBV29-1 with TRBJ2-1, with TRBD2 identical over 11 bases. V gave up 4 bases and J gave up 8 bases; unmatched junction bases: 1. The CDR3 is 12 amino acids. The germline gives CDR1 SQVTM, CDR2 ANQGSEA. The CDR3 loop reads CSVGLAGYEQFF. Here the CDR3 DNA reads TGCAGCGTTGGACTAGCGGGGTATGAGCAGTTCTTC.

This chain uses TRBV7-9 with TRBJ2-7; D unclear. Germline V lookup: CDR1 SEHNR, CDR2 FQNEAQ (reference sequence). The CDR3 totals 14 residues. The V end lost 5 bases, the J end lost 2 bases, and 13 bases lay between the germline ends. CDR3 nucleotide sequence: TGTGCCAGCAGCCCGGCTTTTACGCCCTACGAGCAGTACTTC. Translating it yields CASSPAFTPYEQYF.

The chain uses TRBV2 and TRBJ1-1, with unresolved D. V was trimmed by 2 bases and J by 3 bases, leaving 10 bases between them. Germline loops: CDR1 SNHLY, CDR2 FYNNEI. The CDR3 covers 14 residues. CDR3 residues: CASSERRWDTEAFF. In DNA form, the CDR3 reads TGTGCCAGCAGTGAACGGCGGTGGGACACTGAAGCTTTCTTT.

The V gene is TRBV6-5, the J gene TRBJ2-3; TRBD2 agrees at 8 bases. V dropped 2 bases and J dropped 0; count of bases not matched to a gene: 16. The CDR3 is 20 residues long. Germline assignment: CDR1 MNHEY and CDR2 SVGAGI. As DNA, the CDR3 is TGTGCCAGCAGTTACACCTGGGCGGGGGGCCGACCTTCTAGCACAGATACGCAGTATTTT. This gives the protein CASSYTWAGGRPSSTDTQYF.

This chain connects TRBV3-1 to TRBJ1-1; perhaps TRBD1 as D (6 bases). Trimming took off 1 base at V and 3 bases at J, with 9 bases between the two ends. Per germline, CDR1 LGHDT and CDR2 YNNKEL (reference sequence). The CDR3 has 14 residues. The CDR3 nucleotides read TGTGCCAGCAGCCAAGGGACAGTATACACTGAAGCTTTCTTT. Its translation: CASSQGTVYTEAFF.

The chain links TRBV12-3 or TRBV12-4 to TRBJ2-3; D gene unclear. The CDR3 totals 12 residues. Trimming removed 7 bases from V and 8 bases from J, with 13 bases in between. Here the CDR3 DNA reads TGTGCCAGCAATCTGGCGACGGGTACGCAGTATTTT. Its translation: CASNLATGTQYF.